Listed below are T cell receptor beta chains from one sample, sequenced in a study of beta chain features in type 1 diabetes. This table comes from immunoSEQ multiplex PCR, and its TCRdb copy is limited to in-frame clones, with some not included. The table records approximately 140,000 clones, around 7% of them present only once. Material: central memory CD4+ T cells from blood. These TCRs come from a woman aged 30 to 39 in good health. The CDR3 runs from the conserved cysteine through the conserved F or W. A D gene is named only where the DNA matches it firmly. Not every row has a clone size; where given, it reads once, few, many or a size class.

>TRBV19|TRBD1|few|13|TRBJ2-4
CASSKQGADIQYF
TGTGCCAGTAGTAAACAGGGGGCAGACATTCAGTACTTC
>TRBV6-1|NA|NA|12|TRBJ2-7
CASTGVAYEQYF
TGTGCCAGCACGGGGGTAGCCTACGAGCAGTACTTC
>TRBV5-1|TRBD1|NA|13|TRBJ1-1
CASSTGTGNGAFF
TGCGCCAGCAGCACCGGGACAGGGAACGGGGCTTTCTTT
>TRBV4-1|NA|NA|15|TRBJ2-7
CASSRLHGEVNEQYF
TGCGCCAGCAGCCGATTACACGGGGAGGTGAACGAGCAGTACTTC
>TRBV11-2|NA|NA|17|TRBJ2-1
CASSSAQRGALGNEQFF
TGTGCCAGCAGCTCCGCCCAACGCGGGGCCTTGGGTAATGAGCAGTTCTTC
>TRBV7-2|NA|NA|17|TRBJ1-3
CASSQNQQSTSGNTIYF
TGTGCCAGCAGCCAAAACCAACAGTCAACCTCTGGAAACACCATATATTTT
>TRBV4-3|NA|NA|15|TRBJ2-7
CASRHGLDLTYEQYF
TGCGCCAGCAGGCATGGACTCGACCTGACCTACGAGCAGTACTTC
>TRBV19|TRBD1|NA|15|TRBJ1-5
CASKLDRGYNQPQHF
TGTGCCAGTAAACTCGACAGGGGGTACAATCAGCCCCAGCATTTT
>TRBV9|NA|few|15|TRBJ2-7
CASSVAGTDSYEQYF
TGTGCCAGCAGCGTAGCGGGAACAGACTCCTACGAGCAGTACTTC
>TRBV6-1|TRBD1|NA|14|TRBJ2-7
CASRTGTGKDEQYF
TGTGCCAGCAGGACCGGGACAGGGAAAGACGAGCAGTACTTC
>TRBV5-5|NA|few|15|TRBJ2-3
CASSLAPTSTDTQYF
TGTGCCAGCAGCTTGGCCCCGACTAGCACAGATACGCAGTATTTT
>TRBV6-6|TRBD1|few|14|TRBJ1-5
CASSWTGEGQPQHF
TGTGCCAGCAGTTGGACAGGGGAGGGTCAGCCCCAGCATTTT
>TRBV30|TRBD2|NA|16|TRBJ2-2
CAWSPLGGANTGELFF
TGTGCCTGGAGCCCCTTGGGGGGGGCGAACACCGGGGAGCTGTTTTTT
>TRBV5-4|TRBD2|few|15|TRBJ2-4
CASSLVAGSGNIQYF
TGTGCCAGCAGCTTGGTAGCGGGATCAGGAAACATTCAGTACTTC
>TRBV19|NA|NA|14|TRBJ2-5
CASSNIVGEGAQYF
TGTGCCAGTAGCAATATTGTCGGAGAAGGGGCCCAGTACTTC
>TRBV6-1|TRBD1|NA|14|TRBJ1-1
CASTGGQGSEEAFF
TGTGCCAGCACCGGAGGACAGGGCAGCGAAGAAGCTTTCTTT
>TRBV11-1|NA|few|15|TRBJ2-1
CASSLVGKRGVEQFF
TGTGCCAGCAGCTTAGTGGGGAAAAGGGGTGTTGAGCAGTTCTTC
>TRBV19|TRBD2|NA|16|TRBJ2-3
CASSPRLAGVADTQYF
TGTGCCAGTAGTCCCCGACTAGCGGGAGTTGCAGATACGCAGTATTTT
>TRBV19|TRBD1|many|15|TRBJ2-1
CASSIPRTGYNEQFF
TGTGCCAGTAGTATCCCTAGGACAGGATACAATGAGCAGTTCTTC
>TRBV5-1|NA|NA|17|TRBJ1-5
CASSPGMSSGGNQPQHF
TGCGCCAGCAGCCCCGGTATGTCCTCCGGTGGCAATCAGCCCCAGCATTTT
>TRBV5-1|TRBD1|NA|15|TRBJ2-1
CASSLTGGEGNEQFF
TGCGCCAGCAGCTTGACAGGGGGCGAAGGCAATGAGCAGTTCTTC
>TRBV7-4|TRBD2|few|19|TRBJ2-4
CASSHTSGRACPLGFIQYF
TGTGCCAGCAGCCATACTAGCGGGAGGGCCTGTCCGCTAGGATTCATTCAGTACTTC
>TRBV2|NA|few|13|TRBJ1-1
CASSRDKNTEAFF
TGTGCCAGCAGCCGGGACAAGAACACTGAAGCTTTCTTT
>TRBV6-5|NA|NA|15|TRBJ2-3
CASSYGGLGTDTQYF
TGTGCCAGCAGTTACGGGGGCTTGGGCACAGATACGCAGTATTTT
>TRBV4-3|NA|few|15|TRBJ2-7
CASSQRASPIYEQYF
TGCGCCAGCAGCCAACGGGCTAGCCCTATCTACGAGCAGTACTTC
>TRBV30|NA|NA|11|TRBJ2-7
CAWNMAPEQYF
TGTGCCTGGAATATGGCACCCGAGCAGTACTTC